Listed below are T cell receptor beta chains from one sample, sequenced in a study of blood T cell repertoires in COVID-19. Produced via immunoSEQ multiplex PCR; TCRdb's table is partial and in-frame only. This table holds more than 130,000 clones, around nine tenths found once. The sequenced sample consisted of peripheral blood. The receptors here all came from a woman between 40 and 50 years old with acute or convalescent COVID-19. Both conserved end residues are part of each CDR3. A D gene is named only where the DNA matches it firmly. Rows give clone size only sometimes, using once, few, many, or a class for an expanded clone.

J gene: TRBJ1-2; clone size: NA; D gene: NA; V gene: TRBV10-3; CDR3 DNA: TGTGCCATCAGCCAGGGCCGGGACTATGGCTACACCTTC; CDR3 protein: CAISQGRDYGYTF
J gene: TRBJ2-7; clone size: NA; D gene: TRBD2; V gene: TRBV27; CDR3 DNA: TGTGCCAGCAGTCCCGGACTAGCGGGAATGAACTTC; CDR3 protein: CASSPGLAGMNF
J gene: TRBJ1-2; clone size: NA; D gene: TRBD1; V gene: TRBV3-1/TRBV3-2; CDR3 DNA: TGTGCCAGCAGCCAAACCCAGGGGGGCGGCTACACCTTC; CDR3 protein: CASSQTQGGGYTF
J gene: TRBJ1-2; clone size: NA; D gene: TRBD1; V gene: TRBV10-3; CDR3 DNA: TGTGCCATCGCAAGCCCGACAGGGGAGAATGCTAACTATGGCTACACCTTC; CDR3 protein: CAIASPTGENANYGYTF
J gene: TRBJ1-5; clone size: NA; D gene: NA; V gene: TRBV5-1; CDR3 DNA: TGCGCCAGCAGCTTTGACGGGATCAATCAGCCCCAGCATTTT; CDR3 protein: CASSFDGINQPQHF
J gene: TRBJ2-3; clone size: few; D gene: TRBD2; V gene: TRBV28; CDR3 DNA: TGTGCCAGCACCACCCAGCCGGGACTAGCGGGCGATACGCAGTATTTT; CDR3 protein: CASTTQPGLAGDTQYF
J gene: TRBJ1-6; clone size: once; D gene: NA; V gene: TRBV12-3/TRBV12-4; CDR3 DNA: TGTGCCAGCAGTTTATCTGGGGGGGCACCCCTCCACTTT; CDR3 protein: CASSLSGGAPLHF
J gene: TRBJ2-4; clone size: NA; D gene: NA; V gene: TRBV6-2/TRBV6-3; CDR3 DNA: TGTGCCAGCAGTTCTTTGAACATTCAGTACTTC; CDR3 protein: CASSSLNIQYF
J gene: TRBJ2-1; clone size: NA; D gene: TRBD2; V gene: TRBV9; CDR3 DNA: TGTGCCAGCAGCGTAGCGGCGGGAGCGTACAATGAGCAGTTCTTC; CDR3 protein: CASSVAAGAYNEQFF
J gene: TRBJ2-1; clone size: once; D gene: TRBD2; V gene: TRBV5-1; CDR3 DNA: TGCGCCACCCACCCGGGACTAGCGGGAGATGAGCAGTTCTTC; CDR3 protein: CATHPGLAGDEQFF
J gene: TRBJ2-7; clone size: once; D gene: TRBD2; V gene: TRBV10-3; CDR3 DNA: TGTGCCATCGGACTAGCGTCCTACGAGCAGTACTTC; CDR3 protein: CAIGLASYEQYF
J gene: TRBJ1-1; clone size: NA; D gene: TRBD1; V gene: TRBV19; CDR3 DNA: TGTGCCAGTAGTAAACAGGGGTACACTGAAGCTTTCTTT; CDR3 protein: CASSKQGYTEAFF
J gene: TRBJ2-3; clone size: NA; D gene: TRBD2; V gene: TRBV11-1; CDR3 DNA: TGTGCCAGCAGCTTAGTAGCGGGACGAGGAGATACGCAGTATTTT; CDR3 protein: CASSLVAGRGDTQYF
J gene: TRBJ2-7; clone size: NA; D gene: TRBD2; V gene: TRBV28; CDR3 DNA: TGTGCCAGCAGTTCCTGGGAACTAGCGGGGGGGCCAGGCGAGCAGTACTTC; CDR3 protein: CASSSWELAGGPGEQYF
J gene: TRBJ1-1; clone size: NA; D gene: NA; V gene: TRBV5-6; CDR3 DNA: TGTGCCAGCAGCTCGGGGGGCAGGGGTACGGCTGAAGCTTTCTTT; CDR3 protein: CASSSGGRGTAEAFF
J gene: TRBJ1-6; clone size: NA; D gene: TRBD1; V gene: TRBV4-3; CDR3 DNA: TGCGCCAGCAGCCTCGGACAGGAAAATTCACCCCTCCACTTT; CDR3 protein: CASSLGQENSPLHF
J gene: TRBJ2-3; clone size: NA; D gene: NA; V gene: TRBV7-9; CDR3 DNA: TGTGCCAGCAGCTCAACTCCTGATATAAATACGCAGTATTTT; CDR3 protein: CASSSTPDINTQYF
J gene: TRBJ1-1; clone size: NA; D gene: TRBD1; V gene: TRBV29-1; CDR3 DNA: TGCAGCGTGGGCCAGGGGGCGACTGAAGCTTTCTTT; CDR3 protein: CSVGQGATEAFF
J gene: TRBJ2-2; clone size: NA; D gene: TRBD2; V gene: TRBV24-1; CDR3 DNA: TGTGCCACCAGTCCCAGACTAGCGGGACTGAACACCGGGGAGCTGTTTTTT; CDR3 protein: CATSPRLAGLNTGELFF
J gene: TRBJ1-1; clone size: NA; D gene: NA; V gene: TRBV6-2/TRBV6-3; CDR3 DNA: TGTGCCAGCAGCAACAGGACCAGGGACACTGAAGCTTTCTTT; CDR3 protein: CASSNRTRDTEAFF
J gene: TRBJ2-4; clone size: NA; D gene: NA; V gene: TRBV24-1; CDR3 DNA: TGTGCCACCAGTGATTTCTCCGACAGGGAGGTGCACATTCAGTACTTC; CDR3 protein: CATSDFSDREVHIQYF
J gene: TRBJ1-5; clone size: NA; D gene: TRBD1; V gene: TRBV19; CDR3 DNA: TGTGCCAGTAGTATAAAAGCAGGGGGACGTCAGCCCCAGCATTTT; CDR3 protein: CASSIKAGGRQPQHF
J gene: TRBJ1-5; clone size: NA; D gene: TRBD1; V gene: TRBV6-6; CDR3 DNA: TGTGCCAGCAGTGGACAGGGGCGGAATCAGCCCCAGCATTTT; CDR3 protein: CASSGQGRNQPQHF
J gene: TRBJ1-2; clone size: once; D gene: NA; V gene: TRBV9; CDR3 DNA: TGTGCCAGCACACAGGGAAGGCTGAACTATGGCTACACCTTC; CDR3 protein: CASTQGRLNYGYTF
J gene: TRBJ2-3; clone size: NA; D gene: NA; V gene: TRBV27; CDR3 DNA: TGTGCCAGCAGTCCCTCTAGAGATACGCAGTATTTT; CDR3 protein: CASSPSRDTQYF
J gene: TRBJ1-2; clone size: once; D gene: NA; V gene: TRBV19; CDR3 DNA: TGTGCCAGTAGTGCGGGGACGGGTGGCTACACCTTC; CDR3 protein: CASSAGTGGYTF
J gene: TRBJ2-5; clone size: NA; D gene: NA; V gene: TRBV7-2; CDR3 DNA: TGTGCCAGCAGCCTAGGACTCCTGGAGGAGACCCAGTACTTC; CDR3 protein: CASSLGLLEETQYF
J gene: TRBJ1-4; clone size: NA; D gene: TRBD1; V gene: TRBV7-9; CDR3 DNA: TGTGCCAGCAGCCTAGCGGGGACAGGGCCAAATGAAAAACTGTTTTTT; CDR3 protein: CASSLAGTGPNEKLFF
J gene: TRBJ1-2; clone size: NA; D gene: NA; V gene: TRBV7-3; CDR3 DNA: TGTGCCAGCAGCCTCACCAGGGAAAGTGGCTACACCTTC; CDR3 protein: CASSLTRESGYTF
J gene: TRBJ2-7; clone size: NA; D gene: TRBD1; V gene: TRBV7-2; CDR3 DNA: TGTGCCAGCAGCTTTACGGACAGGGGGATTTACGAGCAGTACTTC; CDR3 protein: CASSFTDRGIYEQYF
J gene: TRBJ2-3; clone size: once; D gene: NA; V gene: TRBV9; CDR3 DNA: TGTGCCAGCAGCGTAGCGGCGGGGGCTAGCACAGATACGCAGTATTTT; CDR3 protein: CASSVAAGASTDTQYF
J gene: TRBJ2-5; clone size: NA; D gene: NA; V gene: TRBV7-7; CDR3 DNA: TGTGCTAGCAGCCTTGGGCCAGGGGATACCGGGGAGACCCAGTACTTC; CDR3 protein: CASSLGPGDTGETQYF
J gene: TRBJ2-1; clone size: NA; D gene: TRBD2; V gene: TRBV7-3; CDR3 DNA: TGTGCCAGCAGCCCACTAGCGGGAGTGGACTATGAGCAGTTCTTC; CDR3 protein: CASSPLAGVDYEQFF
J gene: TRBJ2-2; clone size: once; D gene: TRBD1; V gene: TRBV2; CDR3 DNA: TGTGCCAGCAGTGAATTCGCGGGGACAGGGCCAACCGGGGAGCTGTTTTTT; CDR3 protein: CASSEFAGTGPTGELFF
J gene: TRBJ1-1; clone size: NA; D gene: NA; V gene: TRBV7-2; CDR3 DNA: TGTGCCAGCGCTAGAGGGGGGGCGGGCACTGAAGCTTTCTTT; CDR3 protein: CASARGGAGTEAFF
J gene: TRBJ2-1; clone size: NA; D gene: NA; V gene: TRBV19; CDR3 DNA: TGTGCCAGTAGTATGTGGGGGACTGTCTTTAATGAGCAGTTCTTC; CDR3 protein: CASSMWGTVFNEQFF
J gene: TRBJ2-2; clone size: NA; D gene: NA; V gene: TRBV7-3; CDR3 DNA: TGTGCCAGCAGCTTAGAGCTCACCGGGGAGCTGTTTTTT; CDR3 protein: CASSLELTGELFF
J gene: TRBJ2-2; clone size: once; D gene: NA; V gene: TRBV2; CDR3 DNA: TGTGCCTCCACACAGTCCCCCGGGGAGCTGTTTTTT; CDR3 protein: CASTQSPGELFF
J gene: TRBJ2-2; clone size: NA; D gene: TRBD2; V gene: TRBV7-3; CDR3 DNA: TGTGCCAGCAGTCTCTCGGCGGGAGCAGGCACCGGGGAGCTGTTTTTT; CDR3 protein: CASSLSAGAGTGELFF
J gene: TRBJ2-5; clone size: NA; D gene: NA; V gene: TRBV7-2; CDR3 DNA: TGTGCCAGCAGCTTAGACAGGGAGACCCAGTACTTC; CDR3 protein: CASSLDRETQYF
J gene: TRBJ2-3; clone size: NA; D gene: TRBD1; V gene: TRBV5-1; CDR3 DNA: TGCGCCAGCAGCTTCCCGACAGGGGCGATAGATACGCAGTATTTT; CDR3 protein: CASSFPTGAIDTQYF
J gene: TRBJ2-5; clone size: NA; D gene: NA; V gene: TRBV1; CDR3 DNA: TGCACCAGCAGCCAAGAGAATAGTCGAGGGACCCAGTACTTC; CDR3 protein: CTSSQENSRGTQYF
J gene: TRBJ2-7; clone size: NA; D gene: NA; V gene: TRBV6-6; CDR3 DNA: TGTGCCAGCAGTAAAGCGGGCGAGCAGTACTTC; CDR3 protein: CASSKAGEQYF
J gene: TRBJ2-4; clone size: NA; D gene: TRBD2; V gene: TRBV28; CDR3 DNA: TGTGCCAGCAGCGGGACTAGCGCGACCAAAAACATTCAGTACTTC; CDR3 protein: CASSGTSATKNIQYF
J gene: TRBJ2-1; clone size: once; D gene: TRBD1; V gene: TRBV18; CDR3 DNA: TGTGCCAGCTCACCACCTTCGATCAGGGGGCAGTACGGGCAGTTCTTC; CDR3 protein: CASSPPSIRGQYGQFF
J gene: TRBJ1-2; clone size: NA; D gene: TRBD1; V gene: TRBV28; CDR3 DNA: TGTGCCAGCAGTTTGAGCGGGACAGGGGAGACCTTC; CDR3 protein: CASSLSGTGETF
J gene: TRBJ1-5; clone size: NA; D gene: NA; V gene: TRBV6-2/TRBV6-3; CDR3 DNA: TGTGCCAGCAGTTACCGTGCGGCAGGGATGAATCAGCCCCAGCATTTT; CDR3 protein: CASSYRAAGMNQPQHF
J gene: TRBJ1-1; clone size: NA; D gene: NA; V gene: TRBV6-2/TRBV6-3; CDR3 DNA: TGTGCCAGCAGTTACCAGCAGGCGAACACTGAAGCTTTCTTT; CDR3 protein: CASSYQQANTEAFF
J gene: TRBJ1-1; clone size: NA; D gene: NA; V gene: TRBV12-3/TRBV12-4; CDR3 DNA: TGTGCCAGCAGTCCCCCGAGGGACACTGAAGCTTTCTTT; CDR3 protein: CASSPPRDTEAFF
J gene: TRBJ1-1; clone size: few; D gene: TRBD1; V gene: TRBV6-5; CDR3 DNA: TGTGCCAGCAGGCAACAGGGGGCGACCACTGAAGCTTTCTTT; CDR3 protein: CASRQQGATTEAFF
J gene: TRBJ2-1; clone size: NA; D gene: NA; V gene: TRBV3-1/TRBV3-2; CDR3 DNA: TGTGCCAGCAGCAAGGGGTGGGGTTCTGACACCTACAATGAGCAGTTCTTC; CDR3 protein: CASSKGWGSDTYNEQFF
J gene: TRBJ1-1; clone size: NA; D gene: NA; V gene: TRBV5-1; CDR3 DNA: TGCGCCAGCAGCTCCCAGGGCGGGAACACTGAAGCTTTCTTT; CDR3 protein: CASSSQGGNTEAFF
J gene: TRBJ2-6; clone size: NA; D gene: NA; V gene: TRBV7-3; CDR3 DNA: TGTGCCAGCAGCGGCTGGGGGACTCCTACCGGGGCCAACGTCCTGACTTTC; CDR3 protein: CASSGWGTPTGANVLTF
J gene: TRBJ1-2; clone size: NA; D gene: NA; V gene: TRBV5-1; CDR3 DNA: TGCGCCAGCAGCTTGGGGGAGATCGGCTATGGCTACACCTTC; CDR3 protein: CASSLGEIGYGYTF
J gene: TRBJ2-1; clone size: NA; D gene: NA; V gene: TRBV15; CDR3 DNA: TGTGCCACCAGCAGCCGGGGGACTTTCAATGAGCAGTTCTTC; CDR3 protein: CATSSRGTFNEQFF
J gene: TRBJ2-7; clone size: few; D gene: TRBD1; V gene: TRBV5-6; CDR3 DNA: TGTGCCAGCAGCCCGGGACAGGGGACTCCATACGAGCAGTACTTC; CDR3 protein: CASSPGQGTPYEQYF
J gene: TRBJ2-7; clone size: once; D gene: TRBD1; V gene: TRBV5-6; CDR3 DNA: TGTGCCAGCAGCCCCCTGAGAGGGGGCAAATACGAGCAGTACTTC; CDR3 protein: CASSPLRGGKYEQYF
J gene: TRBJ2-7; clone size: NA; D gene: NA; V gene: TRBV11-2; CDR3 DNA: TGTGCCAGCAGCTTAGAAGCGACAGCCTCCTACGAGCAGTACTTC; CDR3 protein: CASSLEATASYEQYF
J gene: TRBJ1-4; clone size: NA; D gene: NA; V gene: TRBV2; CDR3 DNA: TGTGCCAGCACCCCTCGGGGGGGGACTAATGAAAAACTGTTTTTT; CDR3 protein: CASTPRGGTNEKLFF
J gene: TRBJ2-7; clone size: NA; D gene: TRBD1; V gene: TRBV4-1; CDR3 DNA: TGCGCCAGCAGCCAAATGACAGGGGGCGAGCAGTACTTC; CDR3 protein: CASSQMTGGEQYF